The sequence of this TCR beta chain was determined in a study of post-analysis software for immune sequencing data (dated by TCRdb to about 2015). A note on the overall study: Relapsing-remitting, secondary progressive and progressive-relapsing multiple sclerosis were recorded as disease courses, and subtype annotation was lacking for some patients. The patient repertoires were set against about 10 previously published healthy control repertoires from donors whose ages ranged from roughly 6 to 27 years. A subset of samples was prepared in parallel using single-end sample barcoding, then pooled and co-amplified after Illumina adapter ligation.

What the study reported, not specific to this receptor: Patients showed significantly higher frequencies than controls for a handful of TRBV segments, among them TRBV5-6, TRBV5-1 and TRBV20-1. When samples were clustered directly using the F measure, samples prepared in the same batch co-clustered strongly, which prompted a batch-effect correction. Significantly lower normalized Chao1 diversity was found in multiple sclerosis patients than in controls, suggesting substantial peripheral T-cell clonal expansion. The multiple sclerosis patient group was slightly younger than the control group.

CDR1 SGHAT and CDR2 FQDESV were looked up in the germline V gene (reference sequence). Here V drops 4 bases and J drops 6 bases, and the junction holds 24 bases not matched to any gene. The CDR3 sequence holds 22 residues, the cysteine and phenylalanine included. Only the CDR3 DNA is retained, 66 bases long and in frame from the first base. In this sample, this clonotype turned up a few times. What this receptor recognizes is not known. Base qualities are not at hand, and no much larger clone is one base apart. The library came from PCR. This sample was sequenced with an Illumina HiSeq 2500. Unique molecular identifiers were incorporated into TCR beta cDNA libraries to reduce PCR and sequencing biases. Every 1 to 10 million input T cells yielded approximately 500,000 cDNA molecules, meaning each molecule approximated one T cell. The patient libraries were prepared and sequenced using the same protocol as the earlier healthy control dataset. Within a given batch, samples were prepared together, multiplexed and sequenced on the same HiSeq lane. Regarding the original processing steps: Raw barcoded reads were processed with MIGEC, discarding single-read molecular identifier groups before consensus assembly and CDR3 extraction. Clonotype tables were post-analysed with VDJtools, and diversity was normalized by down-sampling all datasets to the smallest sample size. In repertoire overlap clustering, CDR3 amino acid sequences, but not nucleotide sequences, were matched to correct batch-related cross-sample contamination. In TCRdb, the public reads were trimmed at Q25 with fastp and aligned with MiXCR, with productive beta chains retained. Under each unique CDR3 protein, matching rows form one entry showing the most common genes and DNA. The V and J calls come from TCRdb's annotation, not from the publication. Counted in this sample were 650,000 to 850,000 distinct CDR3 sequences; 35% to 55% of them appeared once. Just under 5% of the sample lies in the top ten.

To demonstrate the VDJtools post-analysis software, the study profiled TCR beta repertoires from the peripheral blood of about a dozen young patients with multiple sclerosis. The patients with multiple sclerosis were children and adolescents between about 6 and 15 years of age. The sequence came from a girl aged 5-17 years with multiple sclerosis. Sequenced sample: blood. The chain couples TRBV11-1 to TRBJ2-3, and 14 junction bases match TRBD2. The DNA sequence follows: TGTGCCAGCAGCTCTTCTCAGTCCGGGACAGTGAGACTAGCGGGAGGGGGCGATACGCAGTATTTT. It translates to CASSSSQSGTVRLAGGGDTQYF.